This T cell receptor beta chain was captured by sequencing in a study of glioma-infiltrating T cells. Study-wide findings and caveats: Only very few CDR3 sequences appeared in both tissue and blood.

With 3 bases removed from V and 3 bases from J, the gap between germline ends came to 16 bases. Germline CDR1 SGHRS, CDR2 YFSETQ. CDR3 size: 15 residues. This clonotype occurred a few times. Its antigen remains unidentified. Using RNA template, CDR3s of TCR alpha and beta were amplified with iRepertoire arm-PCR. TCRdb analysed the multiplex PCR reads with MiXCR anew, one entry per CDR3 protein. The data hold 400,000 or so distinct CDR3 sequences, with around 38% observed a single time. The sequenced sample was glioma tissue, nonneoplastic brain tissue, or PBMCs (not recorded which). The origin of this receptor is a human donor with low-grade glioma or glioblastoma, undergoing nonglioma brain surgery, or in good health (not recorded which). The chain combines TRBV5-1 with TRBJ2-7; the D is unclear. In DNA, the CDR3 is TGCGCCAGCAGCTCGGCAGCTTCCGGATTCTACGAGCAGTACTTC. Amino acid sequence: CASSSAASGFYEQYF.